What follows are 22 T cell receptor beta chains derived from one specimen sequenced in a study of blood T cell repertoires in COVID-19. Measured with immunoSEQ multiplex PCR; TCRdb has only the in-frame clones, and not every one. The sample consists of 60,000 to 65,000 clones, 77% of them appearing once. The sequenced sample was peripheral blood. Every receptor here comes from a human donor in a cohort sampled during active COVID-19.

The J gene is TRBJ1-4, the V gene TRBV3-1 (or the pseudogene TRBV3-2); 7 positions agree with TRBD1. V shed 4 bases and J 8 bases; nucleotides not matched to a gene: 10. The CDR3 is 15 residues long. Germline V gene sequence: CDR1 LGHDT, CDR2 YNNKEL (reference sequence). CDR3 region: CASSLRTGFLEKLFF. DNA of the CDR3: TGTGCCAGCAGCCTCCGGACAGGCTTCTTAGAAAAACTGTTTTTT.

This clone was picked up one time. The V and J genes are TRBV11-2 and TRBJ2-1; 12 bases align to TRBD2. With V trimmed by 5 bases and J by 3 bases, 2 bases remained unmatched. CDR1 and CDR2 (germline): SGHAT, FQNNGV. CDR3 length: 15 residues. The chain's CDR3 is CASSLGLAGYNEQFF. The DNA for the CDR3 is TGTGCCAGCAGCCTGGGACTAGCGGGCTACAATGAGCAGTTCTTC.

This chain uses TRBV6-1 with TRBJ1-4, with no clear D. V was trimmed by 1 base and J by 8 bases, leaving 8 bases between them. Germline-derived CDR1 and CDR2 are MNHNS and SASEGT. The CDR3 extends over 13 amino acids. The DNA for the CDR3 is TGTGCCAGCAGTGAAGTGCGAGGGGAAAAACTGTTTTTT. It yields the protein CASSEVRGEKLFF.

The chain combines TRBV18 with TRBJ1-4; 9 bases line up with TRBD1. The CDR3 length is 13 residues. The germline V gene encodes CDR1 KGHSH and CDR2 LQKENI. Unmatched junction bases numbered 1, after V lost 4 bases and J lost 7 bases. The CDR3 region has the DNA TGTGCCAGCTCACGGGGACAGGGTGAAAAACTGTTTTTT. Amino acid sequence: CASSRGQGEKLFF.

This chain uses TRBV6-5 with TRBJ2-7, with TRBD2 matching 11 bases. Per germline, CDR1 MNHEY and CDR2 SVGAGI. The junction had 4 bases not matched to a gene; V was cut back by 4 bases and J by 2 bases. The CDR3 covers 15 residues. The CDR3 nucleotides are TGTGCCAGCAGTTCCGGGACTAGCGGTGCCTACGAGCAGTACTTC. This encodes CASSSGTSGAYEQYF.

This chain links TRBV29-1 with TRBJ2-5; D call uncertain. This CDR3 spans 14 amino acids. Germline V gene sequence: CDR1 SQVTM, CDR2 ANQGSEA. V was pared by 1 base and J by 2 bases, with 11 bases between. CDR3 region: CSVEGSPSQETQYF. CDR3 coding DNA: TGCAGCGTTGAAGGTAGCCCATCACAAGAGACCCAGTACTTC.

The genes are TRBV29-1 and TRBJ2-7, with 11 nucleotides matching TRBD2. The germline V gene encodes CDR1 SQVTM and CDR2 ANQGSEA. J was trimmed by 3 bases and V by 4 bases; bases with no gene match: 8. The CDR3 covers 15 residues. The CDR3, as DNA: TGCAGCGTTGGAAGCATGGGGACTAGCGGCTACGAGCAGTACTTC. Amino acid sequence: CSVGSMGTSGYEQYF.

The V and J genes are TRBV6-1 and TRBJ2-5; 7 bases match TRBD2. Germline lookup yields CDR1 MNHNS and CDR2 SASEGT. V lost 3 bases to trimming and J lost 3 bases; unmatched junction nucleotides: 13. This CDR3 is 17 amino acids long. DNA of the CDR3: TGTGCCAGCAGTGATTTAACTCGAAGTGGGAGGGAAGAGACCCAGTACTTC. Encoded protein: CASSDLTRSGREETQYF.

DNA for the CDR3: TGTGCCAGCAGGCGATCCCCTCAGGGCCACCAGTACTTC. Translating gives CASRRSPQGHQYF. The chain combines TRBV14 with TRBJ2-5; TRBD1 is a possible D gene (5 bases). V was pared by 6 bases and J by 10 bases, with 18 bases between. Germline assignment: CDR1 SGHDN and CDR2 FVKESK. The CDR3 is made up of 13 amino acids.

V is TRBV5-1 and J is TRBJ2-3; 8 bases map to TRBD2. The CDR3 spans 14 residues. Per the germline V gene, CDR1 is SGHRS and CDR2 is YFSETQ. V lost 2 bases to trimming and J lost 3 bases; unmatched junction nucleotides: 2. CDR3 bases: TGCGCCAGCAGCTTTAGCGGGACTACAGATACGCAGTATTTT. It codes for CASSFSGTTDTQYF.

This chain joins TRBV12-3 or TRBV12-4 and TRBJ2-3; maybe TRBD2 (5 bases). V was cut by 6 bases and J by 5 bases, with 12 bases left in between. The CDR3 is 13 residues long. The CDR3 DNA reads TGTGCCAGCAGCGTCTCAAGCGGAGATACGCAGTATTTT. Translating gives CASSVSSGDTQYF.

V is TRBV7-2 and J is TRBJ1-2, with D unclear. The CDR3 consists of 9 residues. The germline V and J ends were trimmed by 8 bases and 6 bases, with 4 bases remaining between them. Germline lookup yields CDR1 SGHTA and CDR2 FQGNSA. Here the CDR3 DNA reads TGTGCCAGCGGAGATGGCTACACCTTC. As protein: CASGDGYTF.

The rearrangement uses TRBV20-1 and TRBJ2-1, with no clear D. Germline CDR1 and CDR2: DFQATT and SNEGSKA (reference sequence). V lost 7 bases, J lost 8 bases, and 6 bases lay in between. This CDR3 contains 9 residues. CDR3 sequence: CSVSDEQFF. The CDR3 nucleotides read TGCAGTGTTTCAGATGAGCAGTTCTTC.

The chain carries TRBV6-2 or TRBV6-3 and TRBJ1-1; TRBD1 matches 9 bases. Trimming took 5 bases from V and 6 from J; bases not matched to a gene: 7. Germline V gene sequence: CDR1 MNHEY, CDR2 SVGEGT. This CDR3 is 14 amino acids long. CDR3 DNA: TGTGCCAGCAGTACGGGACAGGGTTATGCTGAAGCTTTCTTT. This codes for CASSTGQGYAEAFF.

CDR3 loop: CASSVALGQGNSGANVLTF. The CDR3, as DNA: TGTGCCAGCAGCGTAGCCCTCGGACAGGGTAACTCTGGGGCCAACGTCCTGACTTTC. The gene calls are TRBV9 and TRBJ2-6; 8 nucleotides match TRBD1. With V trimmed by 0 bases and J by 0 bases, 8 bases remained unmatched. CDR1 SGDLS and CDR2 YYNGEE come from the germline V gene. The CDR3 sequence is 19 residues long. Looking up the rest from reference TRBV9 and TRBJ2-6 gives the full variable domain: DSGVTQTPKHLITATGQRVTLRCSPRSGDLSVYWYQQSLDQGLQFLIQYYNGEERAKGNILERFSAQQFPDLHSELNLSSLELGDSALYFCASSVALGQGNSGANVLTFGAGSRLTVL.

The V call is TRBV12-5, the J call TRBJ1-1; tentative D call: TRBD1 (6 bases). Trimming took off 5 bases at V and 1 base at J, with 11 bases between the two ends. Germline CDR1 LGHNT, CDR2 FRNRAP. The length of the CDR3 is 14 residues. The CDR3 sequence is CASGLQGTNTEAFF. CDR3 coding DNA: TGTGCTAGTGGTCTACAGGGCACGAACACTGAAGCTTTCTTT.

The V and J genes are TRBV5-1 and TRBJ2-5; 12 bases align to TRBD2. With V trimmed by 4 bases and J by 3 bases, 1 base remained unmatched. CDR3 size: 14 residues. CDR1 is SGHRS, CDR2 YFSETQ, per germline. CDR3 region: CASSRTSGEETQYF. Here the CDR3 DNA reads TGCGCCAGCAGCCGGACTAGCGGGGAAGAGACCCAGTACTTC.

The CDR3 loop reads CSVRGDYGYTF. As DNA, the CDR3 is TGCAGTGTCAGGGGGGACTATGGCTACACCTTC. V and J are TRBV20-1 and TRBJ1-2; the match to TRBD1 covers 7 bases. The CDR3 runs 11 residues. The J segment lost 3 bases and the V segment lost 7 bases, leaving 2 bases of the junction unmatched. Germline V lookup: CDR1 DFQATT, CDR2 SNEGSKA (reference sequence).

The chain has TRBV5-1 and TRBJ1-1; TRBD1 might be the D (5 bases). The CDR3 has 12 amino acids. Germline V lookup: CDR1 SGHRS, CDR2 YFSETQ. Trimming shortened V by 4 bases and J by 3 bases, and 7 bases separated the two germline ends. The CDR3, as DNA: TGCGCCAGCAGCGCGGGACACACTGAAGCTTTCTTT. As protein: CASSAGHTEAFF.

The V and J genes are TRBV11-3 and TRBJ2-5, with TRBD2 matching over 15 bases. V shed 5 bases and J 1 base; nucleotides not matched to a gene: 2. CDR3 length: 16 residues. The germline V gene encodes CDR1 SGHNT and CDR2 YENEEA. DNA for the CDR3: TGTGCCAGCAGCCCGGGACTAGCGGGGGGCCAAGAGACCCAGTACTTC. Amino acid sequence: CASSPGLAGGQETQYF.

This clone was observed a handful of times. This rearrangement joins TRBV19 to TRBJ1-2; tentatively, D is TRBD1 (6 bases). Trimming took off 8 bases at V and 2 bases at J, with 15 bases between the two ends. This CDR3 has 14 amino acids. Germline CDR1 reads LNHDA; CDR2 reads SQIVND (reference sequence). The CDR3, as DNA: TGTGCCAGTCATAGGCGGGGGCCGAACTATGGCTACACCTTC. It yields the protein CASHRRGPNYGYTF.

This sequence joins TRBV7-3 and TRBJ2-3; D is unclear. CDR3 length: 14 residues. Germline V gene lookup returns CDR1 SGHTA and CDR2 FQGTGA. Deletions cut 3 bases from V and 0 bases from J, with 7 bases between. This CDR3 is CASSFSSSTDTQYF. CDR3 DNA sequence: TGTGCCAGCAGCTTTAGTAGCAGCACAGATACGCAGTATTTT.